Here is one T cell receptor (beta chain) with its context. Its antigen is unknown. Libraries were prepared by immunoSEQ multiplex PCR; TCRdb keeps only in-frame clonotypes and omits some of them. The sample includes about 90,000 clones, approximately 91% of them seen just once. These data belong to a study of T cell responses to AZD1222 COVID-19 vaccine. Findings and caveats of the study: Spike was spanned by vaccine-associated CD4 TCRs, with dominance at 160-218 and 743-854. Without day 14 samples, only post-peak T cell repertoires were studied. The sample set comprised mostly white British donors with more females, and clonal diversity was possibly underestimated.

CDR3 length equals 11 residues. Trimming took off 3 bases at V and 12 bases at J, with 8 bases between the two ends. CDR1 is SGHAT, CDR2 FQNNGV, per germline. The V and J genes are TRBV11-2 and TRBJ1-4, with a tentative D call TRBD1 (5 bases). The specimen was peripheral blood, collected 28 days after the second AZD1222 dose. The receptor was isolated from an adult who received the AZD1222 COVID-19 vaccine. The CDR3 here is CASSFPGELFF. CDR3 in DNA: TGTGCCAGCAGCTTTCCGGGGGAACTGTTTTTT.